Below are 30 T cell receptor beta chains sequenced from a single sample in a study of vaccination effects on CD4 cells after COVID-19. Data came from immunoSEQ multiplex PCR; TCRdb stores just in-frame clones and leaves some out. This table has more than 35,000 clones, approximately 70% appearing once. The antigens these receptors bind are not known. Following 10 days of culture, CD4+ T cells were isolated. Participants were given two doses of BNT162b2 or mRNA-1273 vaccine. The specimen was CD4+ T cells from PBMCs cultured without peptide, collected after COVID-19 vaccination. Receptors were obtained from a human donor who received a COVID-19 vaccine.

The chain carries TRBV5-1 and TRBJ2-7, with D perhaps matching TRBD1 (5 bases). This CDR3 contains 12 residues. The germline gives CDR1 SGHRS, CDR2 YFSETQ. V lost 1 base and J 4 bases, leaving 6 bases between the germline ends. This CDR3 is CASSLQGYEQYF. The CDR3 DNA sequence: TGCGCCAGCAGCTTGCAGGGATACGAGCAGTACTTC.

As for this clone: Other DNA sequences of this sample code for an identical CDR3. Here the CDR3 DNA reads TGTGCCAGCAGCCAAGCCAGGGGTGAAAAACTGTTTTTT. Residues: CASSQARGEKLFF. The chain combines TRBV4-2 with TRBJ1-4; D may be TRBD1 (6 bases). Trimming shortened V by 1 base and J by 7 bases, and 7 bases separated the two germline ends. This CDR3 has 13 residues. Germline lookup yields CDR1 LGHNA and CDR2 YNFKEQ.

The V gene is TRBV4-2, the J gene TRBJ2-5; TRBD2 aligns across 12 bases. Per germline, CDR1 LGHNA and CDR2 YNFKEQ. This CDR3 is built from 15 residues. The J segment lost 4 bases and the V segment lost 4 bases, leaving 4 bases of the junction unmatched. The CDR3 DNA reads as TGTGCCAGCAGCCCTAGCGGGGGGGCACGAGAGACCCAGTACTTC. As protein: CASSPSGGARETQYF.

The rearrangement links TRBV25-1 to TRBJ2-1; the D gene could be TRBD1 or TRBD2 (5 bases each). The CDR3 extends over 12 amino acids. Trimming left V 7 bases short and J 13 bases short, with 17 bases between. Per the germline V gene, CDR1 is MGHDK and CDR2 is SYGVNS. In DNA form, the CDR3 reads TGTGCCAGCACCATCCGGGGCTCGAGCCAGTTCTTC. Protein sequence: CASTIRGSSQFF.

This chain joins TRBV5-1 and TRBJ2-3; D is ambiguous. Germline V lookup: CDR1 SGHRS, CDR2 YFSETQ. The germline V and J ends were trimmed by 4 bases and 0 bases, with 12 bases remaining between them. This CDR3 is built from 15 residues. CDR3 bases: TGCGCCAGCAGCGTTCGGACCACTAGCACAGATACGCAGTATTTT. Protein product: CASSVRTTSTDTQYF.

This clone was seen only once. V gene TRBV10-3 combines with J gene TRBJ1-5; D unclear. There are 12 residues in the CDR3. The germline V gene encodes CDR1 ENHRY and CDR2 SYGVKD. V lost 3 bases, J lost 4 bases, and 4 bases lay in between. The CDR3 is CAISENNQPQHF. The CDR3 bases are TGTGCCATCAGTGAAAATAATCAGCCCCAGCATTTT.

The chain has TRBV5-1 and TRBJ2-6, with unresolved D. CDR3 length equals 16 residues. From germline, CDR1 is SGHRS and CDR2 YFSETQ. Between the trimmed V and J ends, which lost 4 bases and 0 bases, there was a span of 11 bases. CDR3 coding DNA: TGCGCCAGCAGCCCTCCTTTGCCCTCTGGGGCCAACGTCCTGACTTTC. It specifies CASSPPLPSGANVLTF.

The chain is built from TRBV19 and TRBJ1-2; TRBD1 matches at 9 bases. The CDR3 sequence is 15 residues long. V lost 1 base, J lost 4 bases, and 4 bases stayed unmatched. CDR1 is LNHDA, CDR2 SQIVND, per germline (reference sequence). DNA for the CDR3: TGTGCCAGTAGTATAGGGACAGGGGCCCCCTATGGCTACACCTTC. Residues: CASSIGTGAPYGYTF.

The chain couples TRBV7-8 to TRBJ2-7; TRBD2 matches at 12 bases. J lost 3 bases, V lost 5 bases, and 14 bases had no gene match. The CDR3 runs 18 residues. Germline CDR1 SGHVS, CDR2 FQNEAQ. This CDR3 reads CASSPVGKVLAGGYEQYF. In DNA form, the CDR3 reads TGTGCCAGCAGCCCGGTAGGGAAGGTACTAGCGGGGGGCTACGAGCAGTACTTC.

This clone has a single count. This sequence joins TRBV10-3 and TRBJ1-5, with TRBD1 matching over 7 bases. There are 16 residues in the CDR3. Germline CDR1 reads ENHRY; CDR2 reads SYGVKD. J was trimmed by 2 bases and V by 2 bases; bases with no gene match: 6. CDR3 nucleotides: TGTGCCATCAGTGAGGTAGGGGGCGCCGGCAATCAGCCCCAGCATTTT. This sequence encodes CAISEVGGAGNQPQHF.

This clone ranks as large (0.1 to 1%). This rearrangement joins TRBV18 to TRBJ1-4, with unresolved D. Germline V CDR1 and CDR2: KGHSH, LQKENI. Trimming cost V 2 bases and J 0 bases, with 7 bases left between them. The length of the CDR3 is 15 residues. This CDR3 reads CASSPRRTTNEKLFF. In DNA, the CDR3 is TGTGCCAGCTCACCAAGACGGACAACTAATGAAAAACTGTTTTTT.

This chain joins TRBV7-2 and TRBJ2-5; perhaps TRBD1 as D (6 bases). Looked up from germline, CDR1 is SGHTA and CDR2 is FQGNSA. Trimming took 0 bases from V and 0 from J, leaving 14 bases between them. CDR3 size: 17 residues. The CDR3 DNA sequence: TGTGCCAGCAGCTTAGCGGGCAGGGGCTCCTACCAAGAGACCCAGTACTTC. Translated: CASSLAGRGSYQETQYF.

This sequence joins TRBV5-1 and TRBJ2-7, with TRBD1 matching 9 bases. Germline-derived CDR1 and CDR2 are SGHRS and YFSETQ. With V trimmed by 5 bases and J by 4 bases, 10 bases remained unmatched. This CDR3 region has 15 residues. The CDR3 spells CASRINLGQGYEQYF. The DNA of the CDR3 is TGCGCCAGCAGAATCAATCTGGGACAGGGTTACGAGCAGTACTTC. The entire variable domain, with the rest obtained from reference TRBV5-1 and TRBJ2-7, is as follows: KAGVTQTPRYLIKTRGQQVTLSCSPISGHRSVSWYQQTPGQGLQFLFEYFSETQRNKGNFPGRFSGRQFSNSRSEMNVSTLELGDSALYLCASRINLGQGYEQYFGPGTRLTVT.

V usage is TRBV6-2 or TRBV6-3 and J usage is TRBJ2-6; the match to TRBD1 covers 7 bases. After removal of 6 bases from V and 2 bases from J, the junction contained 10 bases not matched to a gene. Germline loops: CDR1 MNHEY, CDR2 SVGEGT. The CDR3 consists of 17 residues. The CDR3 is CASSAPLQGTGANVLTF. The CDR3 DNA is TGTGCCAGCAGCGCACCCTTACAGGGGACTGGGGCCAACGTCCTGACTTTC.

This clone is a singleton in its sample. The V gene is TRBV28, the J gene TRBJ1-2, with D tentatively TRBD1 (5 bases). This CDR3 has 13 amino acids. CDR1 is MDHEN, CDR2 SYDVKM, per germline. V was clipped by 2 bases and J by 8 bases, with 12 bases between them. This CDR3 reads CASSLGAGLGYTF. The CDR3 DNA is TGTGCCAGCAGTTTAGGGGCCGGTCTAGGCTACACCTTC.

This clone occurred once. J is TRBJ2-1 and V is TRBV5-8, with D possibly being TRBD2 (6 bases). The germline CDR1 and CDR2 sequences are SGHTS and YDEGEE. The CDR3 extends over 12 amino acids. Trimming took off 6 bases at V and 6 bases at J, with 10 bases between the two ends. CDR3 nucleotides: TGTGCCAGCAACGGACTATTCAATGAGCAGTTCTTC. Its protein product is CASNGLFNEQFF.

The chain recombines TRBV5-1 with TRBJ1-5; possible D gene TRBD1, 6 bases. Germline V gene data show CDR1 as SGHRS and CDR2 as YFSETQ. V lost 3 bases, J lost 4 bases, and 8 bases lay in between. The CDR3 consists of 13 residues. The CDR3 DNA sequence: TGCGCCAGCAGCTCGGACAGTAATCAGCCCCAGCATTTT. Translation gives CASSSDSNQPQHF.

This clone was counted only a few times. The chain employs TRBV27 and TRBJ1-5; weak D call: TRBD1 (5 bases). The CDR3 extends over 15 amino acids. V was cut by 6 bases and J by 7 bases, with 19 bases left in between. CDR1 is MNHEY and CDR2 is SMNVEV in the germline V gene (reference sequence). DNA of the CDR3: TGTGCCAGCAGCCCTTCCCAGGGTCCTTTACAGCCCCAGCATTTT. This sequence encodes CASSPSQGPLQPQHF.

The chain couples TRBV20-1 to TRBJ1-4; TRBD1 is a possible D gene (5 bases). CDR3 length: 10 amino acids. Trimming left V 6 bases short and J 17 bases short, with 16 bases between. Looked up from germline, CDR1 is DFQATT and CDR2 is SNEGSKA (reference sequence). This chain's CDR3 is CSARDSSDFF. CDR3 in DNA: TGCAGTGCCCGAGACAGCAGCGATTTTTTT.

This clone was found a few times. The chain couples TRBV4-2 to TRBJ2-2; no clear D gene. Trimming stripped 0 bases from V and 7 bases from J, with 15 bases between. This CDR3 contains 16 residues. The germline V gene encodes CDR1 LGHNA and CDR2 YNFKEQ. CDR3 DNA sequence: TGTGCCAGCAGCCAAGATAGGACGGCGATTGGCGGGGAGCTGTTTTTT. Its protein is CASSQDRTAIGGELFF.

This chain joins TRBV21-1 and TRBJ1-3; the DNA was not used to check the table's D call, TRBD1. TRBV21-1 is designated a pseudogene. The CDR3 length is 19 residues. The CDR3 reads CASDPLVWQGRTFGNTIYF. The CDR3 nucleotides read TGTGCCAGCGATCCCCTTGTCTGGCAGGGGCGAACGTTTGGAAACACCATATATTTT.

This CDR3 is CASSVAANYGYTF. The CDR3 nucleotides read TGTGCCAGCAGTGTGGCCGCGAACTATGGCTACACCTTC. The chain employs TRBV6-4 and TRBJ1-2; no clear D gene. Germline CDR1 reads MRHNA; CDR2 reads SNTAGT. V gave up 4 bases and J gave up 2 bases, with 8 bases separating them. The CDR3 sequence is 13 residues long.

This clone was seen only a few times. This chain links TRBV6-5 with TRBJ1-5; 7 bases fit TRBD1. This CDR3 contains 14 residues. In germline, CDR1 is MNHEY, CDR2 SVGAGI. V dropped 5 bases and J dropped 5; count of bases not matched to a gene: 6. CDR3 nucleotides: TGTGCCAGCAGTAACCGGGACAGTTATCAGCCCCAGCATTTT. Translation gives CASSNRDSYQPQHF.

The table lists this clone with a few counts. The chain uses TRBV7-9 and TRBJ1-1; no reliable D call. The CDR3 extends over 13 amino acids. Trimming removed 5 bases from V and 0 bases from J, with 7 bases in between. Per the germline V gene, CDR1 is SEHNR and CDR2 is FQNEAQ (reference sequence). The CDR3: CASSPSMNTEAFF. CDR3 sequence (DNA): TGTGCCAGCAGCCCGTCTATGAACACTGAAGCTTTCTTT.

This clone was recorded only once. V gene TRBV27 combines with J gene TRBJ1-1; TRBD1 matches at 8 bases. The CDR3 is made up of 17 amino acids. Losses at the gene ends were 0 bases for V and 6 bases for J; bases not matched to a gene: 12. Looked up from germline, CDR1 is MNHEY and CDR2 is SMNVEV (reference sequence). The CDR3: CASSLSSTWTGSSEAFF. The CDR3 bases are TGTGCCAGCAGTTTATCCTCGACCTGGACAGGGTCATCTGAAGCTTTCTTT.

V and J are TRBV20-1 and TRBJ1-5, with D possibly being TRBD1 (5 bases). Trimming took 3 bases from V and 6 from J, leaving 12 bases between them. CDR3 length: 13 amino acids. Germline CDR1 is DFQATT and CDR2 is SNEGSKA (reference sequence). The CDR3 sequence is CSASQGVGQPQHF. The CDR3 nucleotides are TGCAGTGCTAGTCAGGGTGTTGGTCAGCCCCAGCATTTT.

This clone was counted a few times. The genes are TRBV6-1 and TRBJ1-2; 8 bases are shared with TRBD1. The CDR3 extends over 13 amino acids. V shed 2 bases, J shed 9 bases, and the junction held 5 bases outside the gene matches. The germline CDR1 and CDR2 sequences are MNHNS and SASEGT. This chain's CDR3 is CASSETGGVSYTF. The CDR3 DNA follows: TGTGCCAGCAGTGAAACAGGGGGGGTGAGCTACACCTTC.

This sequence joins TRBV27 and TRBJ1-1, with D perhaps matching TRBD1 (5 bases). Germline CDR1 MNHEY, CDR2 SMNVEV (reference sequence). Trimming pared 5 bases from V and 1 base from J, leaving 11 bases between. The CDR3 loop spans 14 amino acids. This chain's CDR3 is CASSPYGGNTEAFF. Here the CDR3 DNA reads TGTGCCAGCAGTCCCTACGGGGGGAACACTGAAGCTTTCTTT.

The chain couples TRBV2 to TRBJ2-2, with a weak D call TRBD2 (5 bases). Germline CDR1 is SNHLY and CDR2 is FYNNEI. V shed 9 bases and J shed 2 bases, with 10 bases lying between them. This CDR3 region has 13 residues. The CDR3 protein is CASSGVNTGELFF. CDR3 in DNA: TGTGCCAGTTCCGGGGTCAACACCGGGGAGCTGTTTTTT.

On this clone itself: The junction departs from the called germline gene at one end, perhaps through a read error. The V and J genes are TRBV12-3 or TRBV12-4 and TRBJ1-3; no clear D gene. This CDR3 region has 13 residues. In nucleotides, the CDR3 is TGTGCCAGCAGTTTGAGCCCTGGGAACACCATATATTTT. Protein: CASSLSPGNTIYF.